Below are 15 T cell receptor beta chains sequenced from a single sample in a study of radiotherapy plus CTLA-4 blockade in lung cancer. The repertoire was sequenced with immunoSEQ multiplex PCR; TCRdb's copy has only in-frame clones and lacks some. The table has about 120,000 clones, approximately 90% seen once. The sample was peripheral blood, taken from a patient treated with radiotherapy plus ipilimumab. These receptor sequences come from a human donor with non-small cell lung cancer that progressed on radiotherapy plus ipilimumab.

This clone is categorized as large. V usage is TRBV15 and J usage is TRBJ2-1, with TRBD2 identical over 13 bases. The V gene end was trimmed by 5 bases and the J gene end by 4 bases; junction bases not matched to a gene: 14. Germline CDR1 is LNHNV and CDR2 is YYDKDF (reference sequence). The CDR3 length is 19 residues. CDR3 sequence: CATSSKLRGLAGSYNEQFF. The CDR3 region has the DNA TGTGCCACCAGCTCAAAACTGAGGGGACTAGCGGGATCTTACAATGAGCAGTTCTTC.

This rearrangement joins TRBV20-1 to TRBJ2-5, with unresolved D. The CDR3 is 11 residues long. The ends were cut back, 5 bases at V and 5 bases at J, with 9 bases in the middle. The germline V gene has CDR1 DFQATT and CDR2 SNEGSKA (reference sequence). The CDR3 loop is CSASLGETQYF. The CDR3 bases are TGCAGTGCTTCATTGGGGGAGACCCAGTACTTC.

The rearrangement links TRBV27 to TRBJ1-5, with a possible D match to TRBD1 (5 bases). V gave up 3 bases and J gave up 0 bases, with 27 bases separating them. Germline CDR1 MNHEY, CDR2 SMNVEV (reference sequence). CDR3 size: 21 residues. CDR3 sequence: CASSFTAPGRGAPLSNQPQHF. CDR3 sequence (DNA): TGTGCCAGCAGTTTTACCGCCCCCGGGCGTGGGGCCCCCCTTAGCAATCAGCCCCAGCATTTT.

This chain uses TRBV5-4 with TRBJ2-7, with TRBD1 as a possible D gene (6 bases). The CDR3 totals 15 residues. Deletions cut 4 bases from V and 4 bases from J, with 18 bases between. CDR1 is SGHNT and CDR2 is YYREEE in the germline V gene (reference sequence). This CDR3 is CASSHSGESGYEQYF. The DNA of the CDR3 is TGTGCCAGCAGCCATTCAGGGGAGTCGGGGTACGAGCAGTACTTC.

This sequence joins TRBV29-1 and TRBJ1-1, with unresolved D. The germline V gene encodes CDR1 SQVTM and CDR2 ANQGSEA. The V and J ends lost 7 bases and 6 bases respectively, with 21 bases between them. This CDR3 has 14 amino acids. The CDR3 sequence is CSAESPIGVAEAFF. CDR3 sequence (DNA): TGCAGCGCTGAGTCCCCGATCGGGGTAGCTGAAGCTTTCTTT.

The CDR3 loop is CSAPESQETQYF. DNA for the CDR3: TGCAGCGCGCCAGAGAGCCAAGAGACCCAGTACTTC. The J gene is TRBJ2-5, the V gene TRBV29-1; no clear D. Trimming removed 7 bases from V and 1 base from J, with 10 bases in between. The V gene's germline CDR1 is SQVTM and CDR2 ANQGSEA. This CDR3 comprises 12 residues.

CDR3 sequence: CATSSQPYNEQFF. As DNA, the CDR3 is TGTGCCACCAGCAGCCAGCCTTACAATGAGCAGTTCTTC. The J gene is TRBJ2-1, the V gene TRBV15; D is ambiguous. V was shortened by 3 bases and J by 4 bases, with 7 bases between the two germline ends. The CDR3 has 13 residues. Germline V lookup: CDR1 LNHNV, CDR2 YYDKDF (reference sequence).

This clone was recorded once. The CDR3 bases are TGTGCCACCAATAGCGGGAGAAAGGGCAATGAGCAGTTCTTC. Its translation: CATNSGRKGNEQFF. The rearrangement links TRBV2 to TRBJ2-1, with 9 bases matching TRBD2. CDR3 length equals 14 residues. V was pared by 10 bases and J by 6 bases, with 10 bases of the junction left unmatched. Per germline, CDR1 SNHLY and CDR2 FYNNEI.

V is TRBV5-1 and J is TRBJ2-7; 13 bases are a match to TRBD2. Germline V lookup: CDR1 SGHRS, CDR2 YFSETQ. This CDR3 contains 17 residues. Germline trimming cut 4 bases from V and 3 bases from J; bases unmatched to any gene: 10. The CDR3 sequence is CASSPAPRTSGSYEQYF. Here the CDR3 DNA reads TGCGCCAGCAGCCCCGCTCCCCGGACTAGCGGGAGCTACGAGCAGTACTTC.

V and J are TRBV5-4 and TRBJ2-1, with TRBD2 matching 10 bases. Trimming at V came to 9 bases and at J to 8 bases, leaving 8 bases not matched to a gene. This CDR3 is built from 13 residues. Germline-derived CDR1 and CDR2 are SGHNT and YYREEE (reference sequence). The CDR3 spells CATETSGLDEQFF. The CDR3 DNA follows: TGTGCCACTGAGACTAGCGGGTTGGATGAGCAGTTCTTC.

The rearrangement uses TRBV5-1 and TRBJ2-5; 8 nucleotides agree with TRBD2. CDR3 length: 17 residues. The ends lost 0 bases at V and 1 base at J; junction bases unmatched: 8. CDR1 and CDR2 from the germline V gene are SGHRS and YFSETQ. The CDR3 protein is CASSLGVAGLAQETQYF. DNA for the CDR3: TGCGCCAGCAGCTTGGGTGTAGCGGGACTTGCCCAAGAGACCCAGTACTTC.

The chain joins TRBV4-1 to TRBJ2-2, with TRBD1 matching 8 bases. The CDR3 contains 15 residues. The germline V gene encodes CDR1 MGHRA and CDR2 YSYEKL. V trimming: 5 bases; J trimming: 5 bases; junction bases outside the gene matches: 7. The CDR3: CASSGRGLGTGELFF. In DNA, the CDR3 is TGCGCCAGCAGCGGCAGGGGGCTTGGGACCGGGGAGCTGTTTTTT.

The chain is built from TRBV18 and TRBJ2-3; 10 bases line up with TRBD2. This CDR3 has 17 residues. Germline trimming cut 1 base from V and 0 bases from J; bases unmatched to any gene: 4. The germline gives CDR1 KGHSH, CDR2 LQKENI. The CDR3 DNA sequence: TGTGCCAGCTCACCACGCACTAGCGGGGTGAGCACAGATACGCAGTATTTT. Its translation: CASSPRTSGVSTDTQYF.

V is TRBV6-5 and J is TRBJ1-2, with D uncertain. The germline V gene encodes CDR1 MNHEY and CDR2 SVGAGI. The CDR3 contains 14 residues. Trimming took off 4 bases at V and 2 bases at J, with 11 bases between the two ends. CDR3 region: CASSSLAENYGYTF. The DNA for the CDR3 is TGTGCCAGCAGTTCCCTCGCGGAAAACTATGGCTACACCTTC.

The chain carries TRBV5-4 and TRBJ2-7; D is uncertain. Germline V CDR1 and CDR2: SGHNT, YYREEE (reference sequence). Deletions cut 0 bases from V and 5 bases from J, with 3 bases between. The CDR3 covers 11 residues. As DNA, the CDR3 is TGTGCCAGCAGCTTGGGCAACGAGCAGTACTTC. Translating it yields CASSLGNEQYF.